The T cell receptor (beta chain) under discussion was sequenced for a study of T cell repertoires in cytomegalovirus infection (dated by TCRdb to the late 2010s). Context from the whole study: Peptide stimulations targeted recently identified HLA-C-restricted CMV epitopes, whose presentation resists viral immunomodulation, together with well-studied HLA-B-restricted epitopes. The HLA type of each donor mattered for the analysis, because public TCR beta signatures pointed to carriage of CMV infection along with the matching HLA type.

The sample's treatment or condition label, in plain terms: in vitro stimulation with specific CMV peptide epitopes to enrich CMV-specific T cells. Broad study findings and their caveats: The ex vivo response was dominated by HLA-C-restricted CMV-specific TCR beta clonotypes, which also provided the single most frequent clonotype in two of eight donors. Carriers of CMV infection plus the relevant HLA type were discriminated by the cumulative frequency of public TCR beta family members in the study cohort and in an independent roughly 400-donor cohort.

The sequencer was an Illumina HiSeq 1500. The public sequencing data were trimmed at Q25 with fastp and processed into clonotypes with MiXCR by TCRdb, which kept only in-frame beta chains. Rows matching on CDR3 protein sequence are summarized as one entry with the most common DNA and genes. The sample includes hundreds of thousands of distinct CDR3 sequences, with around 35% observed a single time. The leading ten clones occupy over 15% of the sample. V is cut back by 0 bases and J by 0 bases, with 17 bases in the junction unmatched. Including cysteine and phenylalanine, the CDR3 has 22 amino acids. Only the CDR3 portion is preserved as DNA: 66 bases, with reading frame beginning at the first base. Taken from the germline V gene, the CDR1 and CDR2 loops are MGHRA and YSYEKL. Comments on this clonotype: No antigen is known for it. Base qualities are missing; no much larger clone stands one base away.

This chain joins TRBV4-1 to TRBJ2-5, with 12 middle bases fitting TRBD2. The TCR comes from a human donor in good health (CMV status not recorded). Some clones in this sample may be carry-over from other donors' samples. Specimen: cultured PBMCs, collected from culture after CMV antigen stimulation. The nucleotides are TGCGCCAGCAGCCAAGATCAGGCGGGACTAGCGGGCCTATCCCCCAACCAAGAGACCCAGTACTTC. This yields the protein CASSQDQAGLAGLSPNQETQYF.